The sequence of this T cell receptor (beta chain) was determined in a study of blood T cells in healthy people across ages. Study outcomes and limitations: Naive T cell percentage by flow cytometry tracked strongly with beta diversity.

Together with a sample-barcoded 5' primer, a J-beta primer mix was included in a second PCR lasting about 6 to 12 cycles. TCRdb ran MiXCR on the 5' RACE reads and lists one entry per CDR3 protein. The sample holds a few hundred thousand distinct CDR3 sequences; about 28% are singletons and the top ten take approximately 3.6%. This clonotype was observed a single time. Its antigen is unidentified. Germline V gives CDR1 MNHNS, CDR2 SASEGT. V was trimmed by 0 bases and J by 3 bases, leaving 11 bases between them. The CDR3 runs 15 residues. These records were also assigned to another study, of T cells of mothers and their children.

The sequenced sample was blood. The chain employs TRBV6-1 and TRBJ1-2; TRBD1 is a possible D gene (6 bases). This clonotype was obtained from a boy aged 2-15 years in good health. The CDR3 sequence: CASSEAYTGYYGYTF. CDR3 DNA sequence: TGTGCCAGCAGTGAAGCGTACACAGGGTACTATGGCTACACCTTC.